This T cell receptor beta chain was sequenced during a study of control samples from healthy donors and cancer patients. This CDR3 contains 15 residues. Germline CDR1 reads SGHRS; CDR2 reads YFSETQ. V was pared by 1 base and J by 4 bases, with 3 bases of the junction left unmatched. TCRdb's table, derived via immunoSEQ multiplex PCR, lists solely in-frame clones and lacks some. In the table there are approximately 20,000 clones, about 85% of which are singletons. The origin of this receptor is a man aged 60 to 75 with colorectal cancer. The sample comprised PBMCs. The rearrangement uses TRBV5-1 and TRBJ2-3; TRBD2 matches at 10 bases. CDR3 sequence: CASSLTSGVSDTQYF. CDR3 bases: TGCGCCAGCAGCTTGACTAGCGGGGTTTCAGATACGCAGTATTTT.